This T cell receptor (beta chain) was profiled in a study of blood T cell repertoires in COVID-19. Study details: The cDNA or gDNA used as material had been derived from T cells, B-cell-depleted T cells, or PBMCs.

Authors' methods: Quantification of nucleated cells was approximated via reference gene primer amplification. Clones were sequenced by immunoSEQ multiplex PCR, and TCRdb holds only the in-frame ones, with some missing. V, J and clone size are taken as reported in that table, and D and trimming were inferred from the DNA itself. The sample holds 130,000 to 150,000 clones, approximately 84% seen once. CDR3 length: 13 amino acids. CDR1 and CDR2 (germline): SQVTM, ANQGSEA. V was clipped by 4 bases and J by 7 bases; unmatched bases: 1. Sequenced sample: peripheral blood. V and J are TRBV29-1 and TRBJ1-6, with TRBD1 matching 10 bases. The sequence derives from a human donor with acute or convalescent COVID-19. The donor label of this sample is uncertain. The CDR3 nucleotides read TGCAGCGTTGCGGGACAGGGGAATTCACCCCTCCACTTT. It codes for CSVAGQGNSPLHF.